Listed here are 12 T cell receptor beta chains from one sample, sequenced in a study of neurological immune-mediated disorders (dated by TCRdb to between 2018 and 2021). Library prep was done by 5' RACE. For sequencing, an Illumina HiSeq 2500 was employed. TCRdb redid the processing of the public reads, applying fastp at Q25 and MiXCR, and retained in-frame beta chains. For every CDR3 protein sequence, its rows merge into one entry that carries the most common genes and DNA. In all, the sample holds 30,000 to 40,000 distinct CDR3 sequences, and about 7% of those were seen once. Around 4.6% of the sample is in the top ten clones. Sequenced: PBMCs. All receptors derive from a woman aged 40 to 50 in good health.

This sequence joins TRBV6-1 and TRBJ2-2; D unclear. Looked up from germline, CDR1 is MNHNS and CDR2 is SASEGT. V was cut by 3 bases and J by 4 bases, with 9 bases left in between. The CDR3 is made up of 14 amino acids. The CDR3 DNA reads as TGTGCCAGCAGTGATGGGTCTGGCACCGGGGAGCTGTTTTTT. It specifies CASSDGSGTGELFF.

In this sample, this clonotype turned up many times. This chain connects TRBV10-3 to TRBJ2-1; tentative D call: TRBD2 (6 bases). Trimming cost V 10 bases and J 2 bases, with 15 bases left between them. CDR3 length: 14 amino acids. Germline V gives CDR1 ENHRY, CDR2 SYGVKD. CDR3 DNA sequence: TGTGCCACCCAGACTAGTATTCCCTACAATGAGCAGTTCTTC. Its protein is CATQTSIPYNEQFF.

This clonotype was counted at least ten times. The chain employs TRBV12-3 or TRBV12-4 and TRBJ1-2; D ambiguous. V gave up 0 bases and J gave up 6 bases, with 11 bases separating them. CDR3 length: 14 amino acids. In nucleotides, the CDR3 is TGTGCCAGCAGTTTAGCTCGGGAACGGGATGGCTACACCTTC. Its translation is CASSLARERDGYTF.

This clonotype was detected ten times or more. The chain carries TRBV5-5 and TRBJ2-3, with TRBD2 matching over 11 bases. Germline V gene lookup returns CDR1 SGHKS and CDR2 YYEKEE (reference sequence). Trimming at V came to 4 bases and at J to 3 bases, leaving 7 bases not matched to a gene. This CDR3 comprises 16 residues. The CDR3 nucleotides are TGTGCCAGCAGCCCCGTAGCGGGAGGGAGTACAGATACGCAGTATTTT. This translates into CASSPVAGGSTDTQYF.

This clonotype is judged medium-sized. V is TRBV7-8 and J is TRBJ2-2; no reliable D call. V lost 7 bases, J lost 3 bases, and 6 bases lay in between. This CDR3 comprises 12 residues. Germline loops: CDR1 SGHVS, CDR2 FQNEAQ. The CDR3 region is CASKYDTGELFF. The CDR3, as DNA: TGTGCCAGCAAGTATGACACCGGGGAGCTGTTTTTT. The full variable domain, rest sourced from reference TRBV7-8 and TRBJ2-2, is GAGVSQSPRYKVAKRGQDVALRCDPISGHVSLFWYQQALGQGPEFLTYFQNEAQLDKSGLPSDRFFAERPEGSVSTLKIQRTQQEDSAVYLCASKYDTGELFFGEGSRLTVL.

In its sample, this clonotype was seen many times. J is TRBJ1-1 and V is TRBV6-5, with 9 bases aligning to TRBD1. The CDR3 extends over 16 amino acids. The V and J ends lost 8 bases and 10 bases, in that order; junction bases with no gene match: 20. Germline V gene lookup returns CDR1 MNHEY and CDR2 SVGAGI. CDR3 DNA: TGTGCCAGCGTCTCAAGGGACAGGGCCCTCTCTCAGGGAGCTTTCTTT. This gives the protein CASVSRDRALSQGAFF.

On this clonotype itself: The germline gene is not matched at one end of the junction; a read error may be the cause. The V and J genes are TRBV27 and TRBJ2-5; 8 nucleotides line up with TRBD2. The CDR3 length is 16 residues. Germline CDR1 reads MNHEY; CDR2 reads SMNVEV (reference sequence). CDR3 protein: CASSLGVAGIQEAQYF. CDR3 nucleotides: TGTGCCAGCAGTTTAGGAGTAGCGGGGATCCAAGAGGCCCAGTACTTC.

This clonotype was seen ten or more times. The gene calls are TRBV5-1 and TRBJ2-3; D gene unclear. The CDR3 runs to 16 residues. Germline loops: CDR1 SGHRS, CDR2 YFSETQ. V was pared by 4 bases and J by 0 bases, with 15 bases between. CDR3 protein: CASSLQDPQSTDTQYF. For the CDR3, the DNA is TGCGCCAGCAGCCTCCAGGACCCCCAAAGCACAGATACGCAGTATTTT.

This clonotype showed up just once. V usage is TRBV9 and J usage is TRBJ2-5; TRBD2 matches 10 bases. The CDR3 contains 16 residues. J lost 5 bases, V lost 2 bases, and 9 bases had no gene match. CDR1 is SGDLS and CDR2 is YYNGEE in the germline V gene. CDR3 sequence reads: CASSVQSGGDLETQYF. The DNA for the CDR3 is TGTGCCAGCAGCGTCCAAAGCGGGGGGGACTTGGAGACCCAGTACTTC. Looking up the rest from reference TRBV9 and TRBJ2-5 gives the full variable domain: DSGVTQTPKHLITATGQRVTLRCSPRSGDLSVYWYQQSLDQGLQFLIQYYNGEERAKGNILERFSAQQFPDLHSELNLSSLELGDSALYFCASSVQSGGDLETQYFGPGTRLLVL.

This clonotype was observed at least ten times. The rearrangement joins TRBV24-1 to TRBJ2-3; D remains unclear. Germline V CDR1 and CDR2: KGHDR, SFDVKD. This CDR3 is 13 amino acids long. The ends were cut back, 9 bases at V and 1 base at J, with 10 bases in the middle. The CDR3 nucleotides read TGTGCCACCCGGTTATCAGGCACAGATACGCAGTATTTT. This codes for CATRLSGTDTQYF.

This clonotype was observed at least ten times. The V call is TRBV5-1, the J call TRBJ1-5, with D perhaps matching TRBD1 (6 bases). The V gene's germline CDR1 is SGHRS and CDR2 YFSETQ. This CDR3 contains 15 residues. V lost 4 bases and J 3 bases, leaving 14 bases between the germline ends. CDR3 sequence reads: CASSPDGQINQPQHF. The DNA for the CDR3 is TGCGCCAGCAGCCCGGACGGACAGATCAATCAGCCCCAGCATTTT.

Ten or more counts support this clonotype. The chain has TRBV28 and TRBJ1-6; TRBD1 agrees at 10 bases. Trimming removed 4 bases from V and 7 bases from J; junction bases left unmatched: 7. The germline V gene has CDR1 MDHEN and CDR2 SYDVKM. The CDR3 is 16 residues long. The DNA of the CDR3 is TGTGCCAGCAGTTCAAGACAGGGGGCGTCGAATTCACCCCTCCACTTT. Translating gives CASSSRQGASNSPLHF.